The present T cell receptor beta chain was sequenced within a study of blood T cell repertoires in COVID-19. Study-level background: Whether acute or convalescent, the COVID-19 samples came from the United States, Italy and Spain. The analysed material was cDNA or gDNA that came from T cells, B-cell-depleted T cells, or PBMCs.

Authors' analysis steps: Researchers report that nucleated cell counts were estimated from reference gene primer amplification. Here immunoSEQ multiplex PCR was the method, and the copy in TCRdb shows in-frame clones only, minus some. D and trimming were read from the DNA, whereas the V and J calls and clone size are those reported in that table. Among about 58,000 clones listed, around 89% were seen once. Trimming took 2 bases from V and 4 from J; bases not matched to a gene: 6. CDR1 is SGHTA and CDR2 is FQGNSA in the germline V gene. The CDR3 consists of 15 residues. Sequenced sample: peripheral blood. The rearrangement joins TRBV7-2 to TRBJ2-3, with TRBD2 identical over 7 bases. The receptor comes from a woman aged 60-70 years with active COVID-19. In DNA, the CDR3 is TGTGCCAGCAGCTTACCTGCGGGGGTGGCAGATACGCAGTATTTT. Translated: CASSLPAGVADTQYF.